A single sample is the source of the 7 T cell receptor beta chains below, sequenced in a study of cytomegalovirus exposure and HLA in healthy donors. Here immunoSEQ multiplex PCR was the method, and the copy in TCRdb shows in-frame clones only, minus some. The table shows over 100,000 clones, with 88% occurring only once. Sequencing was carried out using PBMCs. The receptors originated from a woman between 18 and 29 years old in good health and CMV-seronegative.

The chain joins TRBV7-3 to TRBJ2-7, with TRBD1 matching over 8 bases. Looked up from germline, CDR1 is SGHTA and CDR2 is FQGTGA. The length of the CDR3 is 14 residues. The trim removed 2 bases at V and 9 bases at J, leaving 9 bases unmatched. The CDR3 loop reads CASSLAAGGPPQYF. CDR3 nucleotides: TGTGCCAGCAGCTTAGCTGCAGGGGGCCCTCCGCAGTACTTC.

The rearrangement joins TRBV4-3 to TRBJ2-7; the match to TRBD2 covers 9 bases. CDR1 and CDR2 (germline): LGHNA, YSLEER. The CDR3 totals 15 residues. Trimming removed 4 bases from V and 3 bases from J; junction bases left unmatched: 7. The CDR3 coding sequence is TGCGCCAGCAGCCCTGATTCGACTAGCGGCTACGAGCAGTACTTC. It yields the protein CASSPDSTSGYEQYF.

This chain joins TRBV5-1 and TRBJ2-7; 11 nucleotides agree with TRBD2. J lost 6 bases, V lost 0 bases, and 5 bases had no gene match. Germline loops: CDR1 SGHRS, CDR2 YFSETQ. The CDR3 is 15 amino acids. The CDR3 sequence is CASSLEVAGGIEQYF. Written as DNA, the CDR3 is TGCGCCAGCAGCTTGGAAGTAGCGGGAGGGATCGAGCAGTACTTC.

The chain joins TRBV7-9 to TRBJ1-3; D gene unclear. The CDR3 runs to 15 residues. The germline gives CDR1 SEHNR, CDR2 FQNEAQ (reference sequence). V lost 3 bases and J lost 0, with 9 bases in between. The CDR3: CASSFGLPSGNTIYF. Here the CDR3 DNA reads TGTGCCAGCAGCTTCGGACTTCCCTCTGGAAACACCATATATTTT.

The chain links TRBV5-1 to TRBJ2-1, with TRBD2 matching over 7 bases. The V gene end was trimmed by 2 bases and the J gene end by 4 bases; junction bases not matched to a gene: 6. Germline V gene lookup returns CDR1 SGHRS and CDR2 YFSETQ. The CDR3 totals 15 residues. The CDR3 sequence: CASSFIAGPYNEQFF. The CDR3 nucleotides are TGCGCCAGCAGCTTCATAGCGGGCCCATACAATGAGCAGTTCTTC.

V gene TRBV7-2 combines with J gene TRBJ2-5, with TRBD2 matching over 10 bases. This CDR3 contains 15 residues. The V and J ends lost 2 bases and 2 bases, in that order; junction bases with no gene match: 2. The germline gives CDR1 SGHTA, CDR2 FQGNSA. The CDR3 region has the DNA TGTGCCAGCAGCTTAACTAGCGGGGAACAAGAGACCCAGTACTTC. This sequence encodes CASSLTSGEQETQYF.

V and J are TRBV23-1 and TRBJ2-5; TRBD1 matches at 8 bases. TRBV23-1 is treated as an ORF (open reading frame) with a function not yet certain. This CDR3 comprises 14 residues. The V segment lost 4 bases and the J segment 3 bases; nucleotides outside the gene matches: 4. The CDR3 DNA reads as TGCGCCAGCAGTCCGGGACAGGACGAAGAGACCCAGTACTTC. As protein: CASSPGQDEETQYF.